A single sample gave rise to the 10 T cell receptor beta chains below, sequenced in a study of cytomegalovirus exposure and HLA in healthy donors. Sequencing used immunoSEQ multiplex PCR; TCRdb keeps in-frame clones, though not all of them. The table includes about 330,000 clones, 70% to 90% detected once. The sample was PBMCs. The receptors were sampled from a woman aged 18-35 years in good health and CMV-seronegative.

The J gene is TRBJ2-7, the V gene TRBV4-2; D possibly corresponds to TRBD2 (5 bases). The CDR3 contains 14 residues. The V gene lost 1 base and the J gene lost 6 bases, with 13 bases spanning the gap. Germline loops: CDR1 LGHNA, CDR2 YNFKEQ. The CDR3 sequence: CASSQGPLGGEQYF. The CDR3 DNA sequence: TGTGCCAGCAGCCAAGGACCTTTAGGAGGCGAGCAGTACTTC.

The gene calls are TRBV19 and TRBJ2-6; a weak D match, TRBD1 (6 bases). Trimming pared 7 bases from V and 4 bases from J, leaving 11 bases between. Germline CDR1 is LNHDA and CDR2 is SQIVND (reference sequence). The CDR3 runs to 14 residues. CDR3 nucleotide sequence: TGTGCCAGTAATCCAGGGGTGGGGGCCAACGTCCTGACTTTC. Protein: CASNPGVGANVLTF.

V gene TRBV4-2 combines with J gene TRBJ2-7; TRBD2 matches at 9 bases. Trimming at V came to 2 bases and at J to 5 bases, leaving 10 bases not matched to a gene. Germline CDR1 LGHNA, CDR2 YNFKEQ. The CDR3 contains 16 residues. CDR3 residues: CASSQFPGSGSDEQYF. The CDR3 nucleotides are TGTGCCAGCAGCCAATTCCCGGGTAGCGGGAGCGACGAGCAGTACTTC.

This chain connects TRBV6-5 to TRBJ2-1, with 9 positions matching TRBD2. The length of the CDR3 is 14 residues. Germline lookup yields CDR1 MNHEY and CDR2 SVGAGI. J lost 7 bases, V lost 2 bases, and 3 bases had no gene match. The CDR3 nucleotides are TGTGCCAGCAGTTACGGCGGGAGGGAGAATGAGCAGTTCTTC. The encoded protein is CASSYGGRENEQFF.

CDR3 amino acids: CASSRGQGRQETQYF. CDR3 DNA sequence: TGTGCCAGCTCCAGAGGACAGGGACGCCAAGAGACCCAGTACTTC. The chain has TRBV18 and TRBJ2-5; 8 bases are shared with TRBD1. V was pared by 6 bases and J by 1 base, with 7 bases of the junction left unmatched. This CDR3 contains 15 residues. CDR1 and CDR2 from the germline V gene are KGHSH and LQKENI.

Of note for this clone: Mismatch with germline at one junction end may stem from a read error. V is TRBV7-7 and J is TRBJ2-5; tentatively, D is TRBD1 (6 bases). The CDR3 consists of 14 residues. Germline CDR1 SSHAT, CDR2 FNYEAQ (reference sequence). The CDR3 sequence is CASSFQGQQETQYF. Here the CDR3 DNA reads TGTGCTAGCAGCTTTCAGGGGCAACAAGAGACCCAGTACTTC.

V and J are TRBV6-5 and TRBJ2-1, with a tentative D call TRBD1 (5 bases). The V gene's germline CDR1 is MNHEY and CDR2 SVGAGI. The ends were cut back, 0 bases at V and 9 bases at J, with 9 bases in the middle. The CDR3 extends over 13 amino acids. The CDR3 region is CASSYSHRTEQFF. In DNA, the CDR3 is TGTGCCAGCAGTTACTCGCACAGGACTGAGCAGTTCTTC.

This chain connects TRBV9 to TRBJ2-4; TRBD1 aligns across 7 bases. The germline V gene has CDR1 SGDLS and CDR2 YYNGEE. The CDR3 is 15 residues long. V lost 4 bases, J lost 0 bases, and 4 bases stayed unmatched. The CDR3 spells CASSPPGGAKNIQYF. CDR3 nucleotides: TGTGCCAGCAGCCCCCCAGGGGGAGCCAAAAACATTCAGTACTTC. The full variable domain, in which reference TRBV9 and TRBJ2-4 provide the parts outside the CDR3, is DSGVTQTPKHLITATGQRVTLRCSPRSGDLSVYWYQQSLDQGLQFLIQYYNGEERAKGNILERFSAQQFPDLHSELNLSSLELGDSALYFCASSPPGGAKNIQYFGAGTRLSVL.

In this sample, this clone turned up once. V and J are TRBV7-8 and TRBJ2-7; possible D gene TRBD2, 5 bases. CDR1 and CDR2 from the germline V gene are SGHVS and FQNEAQ. Trimming removed 3 bases from V and 6 bases from J, with 9 bases in between. CDR3 size: 12 residues. DNA of the CDR3: TGTGCCAGCAGCTTCGGAGGTCCCGAGCAGTACTTC. This codes for CASSFGGPEQYF.

The chain recombines TRBV19 with TRBJ1-2, with D maybe TRBD1 (5 bases). The CDR3 consists of 15 residues. Germline CDR1 reads LNHDA; CDR2 reads SQIVND (reference sequence). V was trimmed by 3 bases and J by 0 bases, leaving 11 bases between them. CDR3 sequence (DNA): TGTGCCAGTAGTATCCGGACAAAAGCTAACTATGGCTACACCTTC. Its protein product is CASSIRTKANYGYTF.